These T cell receptor beta chains were read from a single sample in a study of T cell repertoires in cytomegalovirus infection. TCRdb analysed the reads with MiXCR anew, one entry per CDR3 protein. The data hold tens of thousands of distinct CDR3 sequences, with around 20% observed a single time. Their antigens are not known. The sequenced sample was CD8+ T cells from cultured PBMCs, obtained from culture after CMV antigen stimulation. The receptors were gathered from a human donor in good health (CMV status not recorded). Some clones in this sample may be carry-over from other donors' samples. Each CDR3 is given with its conserved first and last residue. Each record gives: J gene, V gene, D gene, clone size, CDR3 protein, CDR3 DNA. A D gene is named only where the DNA matches it firmly. Expanded clones are given a class, and other clones once, few, many or no size at all.

TRBJ2-1 TRBV5-6 TRBD1 once CASSGQGLHEQFF TGTGCCAGCAGCGGACAGGGGCTACATGAGCAGTTCTTC
TRBJ2-3 TRBV4-1 TRBD1 . CASSQDPTGGSYDTQYF TGCGCCAGCAGCCAAGACCCGACAGGGGGGAGTTATGATACGCAGTATTTT
TRBJ1-1 TRBV6-6 . . CASSYTGHSQNTEAFF TGTGCCAGCAGTTATACGGGACACTCACAGAACACTGAAGCTTTCTTT
TRBJ2-2 TRBV11-2 . . CASSHQGQGRKTGELFF TGTGCCAGCAGCCACCAAGGACAAGGAAGGAAGACCGGGGAGCTGTTTTTT
TRBJ1-1 TRBV6-6 . . CASILDYASTEAFF TGTGCCAGCATCCTAGACTACGCGTCCACTGAAGCTTTCTTT
TRBJ2-3 TRBV7-2 . . CASSLVVGTVTTQYF TGTGCCAGCAGCTTAGTGGTGGGGACGGTGACTACGCAGTATTTT
TRBJ1-2 TRBV4-2 . . CASSQEGGMITYGYTF TGTGCCAGCAGCCAAGAAGGGGGGATGATCACCTATGGCTACACCTTC
TRBJ2-5 TRBV7-2 . . CASSFRREETQYF TGTGCCAGCAGCTTTCGCAGGGAGGAGACCCAGTACTTC
TRBJ2-1 TRBV27 . . CAGNPTGPNEQFF TGTGCCGGCAACCCTACAGGGCCGAATGAGCAGTTCTTC
TRBJ1-3 TRBV7-9 . few CASSYMGASSGNTIYF TGTGCCAGCAGCTACATGGGGGCCTCCTCTGGAAACACCATATATTTT
TRBJ2-1 TRBV6-2/TRBV6-3 TRBD2 . CASRPLAGGNPYNEQFF TGTGCCAGCAGGCCTCTAGCGGGGGGGAATCCCTACAATGAGCAGTTCTTC
TRBJ1-5 TRBV28 . few CASTSLIDGARPQHF TGTGCCAGCACCTCACTCATCGACGGGGCGAGACCCCAGCATTTT
TRBJ2-6 TRBV4-1 TRBD1 . CASSHQQGDGANVLTF TGCGCCAGCAGCCATCAGCAGGGGGATGGGGCCAACGTCCTGACTTTC
TRBJ2-5 TRBV6-6 . . CASVMEGLQETQYF TGTGCCAGCGTGATGGAGGGCCTTCAAGAGACCCAGTACTTC
TRBJ2-7 TRBV7-2 . few CASSLTTFGVEQYF TGTGCCAGCAGCTTGACGACGTTCGGGGTGGAGCAGTACTTC
TRBJ2-5 TRBV4-2 TRBD2 few CASSQDLAGVTYQETQYF TGTGCCAGCAGCCAAGATCTAGCGGGGGTTACTTACCAAGAGACCCAGTACTTC
TRBJ1-4 TRBV9 . . CASSVSRESTNEKLFF TGTGCCAGCAGCGTATCACGGGAATCAACTAATGAAAAACTGTTTTTT
TRBJ2-7 TRBV27 . . CASSPLGPADYEQYF TGTGCCAGCAGTCCCCTAGGGCCGGCTGACTACGAGCAGTACTTC
TRBJ2-7 TRBV7-6 . . CASSHGQGTLHEQYF TGTGCCAGCAGTCACGGGCAGGGTACTCTCCACGAGCAGTACTTC
TRBJ2-1 TRBV24-1 . . CATSGSQALGEQFF TGTGCCACCAGTGGAAGCCAGGCTTTAGGTGAGCAGTTCTTC
TRBJ2-7 TRBV4-3 TRBD1 . CASSQDRTGHEQYF TGCGCCAGCAGCCAAGATCGGACAGGGCACGAGCAGTACTTC
TRBJ1-1 TRBV12-3/TRBV12-4 . . CASSLAGPEAFF TGTGCCAGCAGTTTAGCGGGGCCTGAAGCTTTCTTT